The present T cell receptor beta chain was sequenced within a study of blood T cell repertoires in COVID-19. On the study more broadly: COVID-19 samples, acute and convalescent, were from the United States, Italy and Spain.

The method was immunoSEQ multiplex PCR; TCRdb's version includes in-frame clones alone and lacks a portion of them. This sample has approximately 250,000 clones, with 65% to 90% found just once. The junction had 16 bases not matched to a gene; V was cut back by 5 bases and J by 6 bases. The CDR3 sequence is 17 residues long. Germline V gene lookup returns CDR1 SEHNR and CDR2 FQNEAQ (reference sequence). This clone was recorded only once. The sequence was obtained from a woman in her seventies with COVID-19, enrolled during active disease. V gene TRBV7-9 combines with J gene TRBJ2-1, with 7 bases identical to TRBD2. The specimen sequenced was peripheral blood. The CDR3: CASSPPGGIQRSNEQFF. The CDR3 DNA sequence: TGTGCCAGCAGCCCCCCCGGGGGGATCCAGAGAAGCAATGAGCAGTTCTTC.